This entry describes one T cell receptor (beta chain). Its specificity is not known. Each gene name is a mouse one. The read halts 4 residues ahead of the CDR3 end, with the missing end drawn from the germline J gene. Extracted RNA was reverse transcribed into cDNA, the sequencing template. Assay: immunoSEQ multiplex PCR; the TCRdb copy retains only in-frame clones and omits some. The sample was found to contain around 290,000 clones, and every one recurs. These data are taken from a study of CD8+ T cells in alopecia areata. Study information: Skin-grafted approximately 7-11-week-old female C3H/HeJ mice received tissue from roughly 6-13-month-old C3H/HeJ donors with spontaneous alopecia. Study outcomes and limitations: Clarity of TCR sharing across patients fell short of that in mice, possibly HLA-related. Normal-skin resident alphabeta T cells also appear among scalp sample sequences. Greater clonality was observed in lesional scalp samples, especially alopecia totalis/universalis, versus normal scalp.

This CDR3 contains 14 residues. Germline values: CDR1 NSHNY, CDR2 SYGAGN. Trimming cost V 2 bases and J 1 base, with 9 bases left between them. Pooled cutaneous lymph node cells were sorted using CD4, CD8alpha, NKG2D, NKG2ACE and other markers. The receptor's source is a C3H/HeJ mouse with alopecia areata. The mouse strain carries the MHC haplotype H2-k. Sequencing was performed on CD4+ T cells sorted from a lymph node. The chain joins TRBV13-1 to TRBJ1-1, with D possibly TRBD1 on 5 matching bases. CDR3 in amino acids: CASSESTGNTEVFF. Partial CDR3 DNA: TGTGCCAGCAGTGAAAGTACAGGGAACACA.